Detailed here is one T cell receptor (beta chain). This entry comes from a study of cytomegalovirus exposure and HLA in healthy donors. Here immunoSEQ multiplex PCR was the method, and the copy in TCRdb shows in-frame clones only, minus some. The data show around 91,000 clones, approximately 95% seen once. The CDR3 is 16 amino acids. Trimming stripped 1 base from V and 3 bases from J, with 14 bases between. Germline CDR1 is SGHDT and CDR2 is YYEEEE. V usage is TRBV5-6 and J usage is TRBJ1-3; no clear D gene. Material: PBMCs. The sequence was collected from a woman in her 30s in good health and CMV-seropositive. CDR3: CASSLTNLAGGNTIYF. The DNA of the CDR3 is TGTGCCAGCAGCTTGACCAACCTAGCAGGTGGAAACACCATATATTTT.